A selection of T cell receptor beta chains follows, all from one sample in a study of blood T cell repertoires in COVID-19. Measured with immunoSEQ multiplex PCR; TCRdb has only the in-frame clones, and not every one. Among under 350,000 clones listed, 90% were seen once. The sequenced sample consisted of PBMCs or T cells enriched from blood (not recorded which). These receptors came from a man in his sixties who had recovered from COVID-19. Each CDR3 is given with its conserved first and last residue. Fields, in order: V gene, clone size, D gene, J gene, CDR3 protein, CDR3 DNA. The D gene is left open where the match is weak. The size entry is marked missing in some rows and otherwise reads once, few, many or a size class.

TRBV6-1	NA	TRBD1	TRBJ2-2	CASSEASKDRGHTGELFF	TGTGCCAGCAGTGAAGCGAGCAAGGACAGGGGACACACCGGGGAGCTGTTTTTT
TRBV3-1/TRBV3-2	NA	TRBD2	TRBJ2-3	CASSQDSGLAGGRDTQYF	TGTGCCAGCAGCCAAGACTCCGGCCTAGCGGGAGGCCGAGATACGCAGTATTTT
TRBV11-2	few	NA	TRBJ2-2	CASTLGGTGELFF	TGTGCCAGCACCCTGGGGGGAACCGGGGAGCTGTTTTTT
TRBV9	NA	TRBD2	TRBJ2-3	CASSQRGASTDTQYF	TGTGCCAGCTCACAGCGGGGGGCCTCCACAGATACGCAGTATTTT
TRBV19	NA	NA	TRBJ2-5	CASSIQGGETQYF	TGTGCCAGTAGTATTCAGGGTGGAGAGACCCAGTACTTC
TRBV7-2	NA	TRBD1	TRBJ1-6	CASSSTGFGSPLHF	TGTGCCAGCAGCTCGACAGGGTTCGGTTCACCCCTCCACTTT
TRBV10-3	once	NA	TRBJ1-1	CAIRGGPTEAFF	TGTGCCATCAGGGGGGGGCCCACTGAAGCTTTCTTT
TRBV14	NA	NA	TRBJ1-5	CASSQVHSNQPQHF	TGTGCCAGCAGCCAAGTTCATAGCAATCAGCCCCAGCATTTT
TRBV10-1	NA	TRBD2	TRBJ2-7	CASSAGTSGSVHEQYF	TGCGCCAGCAGTGCGGGGACTAGCGGGAGTGTCCACGAGCAGTACTTC
TRBV5-4	NA	NA	TRBJ2-7	CASSPNSGTPGEQYF	TGTGCCAGCAGCCCAAACTCCGGGACTCCGGGCGAGCAGTACTTC
TRBV5-1	NA	TRBD1	TRBJ2-1	CASSVSGGGLNEQFF	TGCGCCAGCAGTGTTTCAGGGGGTGGTTTGAATGAGCAGTTCTTC
TRBV18	NA	NA	TRBJ1-6	CASSPVRQAGSPLHF	TGTGCCAGCTCACCCGTTCGCCAGGCCGGCTCACCCCTCCACTTT
TRBV7-9	once	NA	TRBJ1-3	CASGPLNTIYF	TGTGCCAGCGGCCCCCTCAACACCATATATTTT
TRBV28	NA	NA	TRBJ1-3	CASRTGGAGNTIYF	TGTGCCAGCAGAACCGGGGGGGCTGGAAACACCATATATTTT
TRBV7-2	NA	NA	TRBJ1-2	CASSFGWLRTYGYTF	TGTGCCAGCAGCTTTGGTTGGTTGAGAACCTATGGCTACACCTTC
TRBV24-1	NA	TRBD2	TRBJ2-3	CATSDPGTSGGTTDTQYF	TGTGCCACCAGTGACCCCGGGACTAGCGGAGGAACCACAGATACGCAGTATTTT
TRBV30	NA	TRBD2	TRBJ2-1	CAWSGAGASYNEQFF	TGTGCCTGGAGTGGAGCGGGGGCCTCCTACAATGAGCAGTTCTTC
TRBV2	once	TRBD1	TRBJ2-6	CASSGQALDSGANVLTF	TGTGCCAGCTCGGGACAGGCCTTAGACTCTGGGGCCAACGTCCTGACTTTC
TRBV15	NA	TRBD1	TRBJ1-3	CATADRGGSGNTIYF	TGTGCCACCGCGGACAGGGGGGGATCTGGAAACACCATATATTTT
TRBV7-3	NA	TRBD1	TRBJ1-2	CASSSRQGDGYTF	TGTGCCAGCAGCTCCCGACAGGGCGATGGCTACACCTTC
TRBV7-9	NA	NA	TRBJ2-1	CASSLGTPSYNEQFF	TGTGCCAGCAGCTTGGGGACACCCTCCTACAATGAGCAGTTCTTC
TRBV27	NA	NA	TRBJ1-2	CASSLSGGPRTSLPYGYTF	TGTGCCAGCAGTTTATCAGGCGGACCTAGGACATCCCTCCCTTATGGCTACACCTTC
TRBV2	NA	TRBD1	TRBJ1-1	CASSEAGQGVGTEAFF	TGTGCCAGCAGTGAAGCCGGACAGGGGGTCGGCACTGAAGCTTTCTTT
TRBV4-2	few	NA	TRBJ2-1	CASSLNTYNEQFF	TGTGCCAGCAGCCTCAACACCTACAATGAGCAGTTCTTC
TRBV5-4	NA	NA	TRBJ2-5	CASSFQGNQETQYF	TGTGCCAGCAGCTTCCAGGGAAACCAAGAGACCCAGTACTTC
TRBV11-3	NA	TRBD2	TRBJ2-3	CASSQTSGSTDTQYF	TGTGCCAGCAGCCAAACTAGCGGGAGCACAGATACGCAGTATTTT
TRBV5-1	NA	NA	TRBJ1-2	CASSLGSVTNGYTF	TGCGCCAGCAGCTTGGGTTCCGTAACTAATGGCTACACCTTC
TRBV3-1/TRBV3-2	NA	NA	TRBJ2-1	CASSQALSYEQFF	TGTGCCAGCAGCCAAGCCCTTAGCTATGAGCAGTTCTTC
TRBV25-1	NA	NA	TRBJ1-2	CASSERRAGGYTF	TGTGCCAGCAGTGAACGCAGGGCCGGAGGCTACACCTTC
TRBV15	NA	NA	TRBJ2-7	CATSTDRSGGVVYEQYF	TGTGCCACCAGCACCGACCGAAGCGGCGGGGTGGTTTACGAGCAGTACTTC
TRBV6-5	NA	NA	TRBJ2-5	CASSSVAETQYF	TGTGCCAGCAGTTCCGTGGCCGAGACCCAGTACTTC
TRBV6-1	NA	NA	TRBJ1-1	CASSEGGSVAAFF	TGTGCCAGCAGTGAAGGAGGCTCTGTAGCAGCTTTCTTT
TRBV10-3	NA	TRBD1	TRBJ1-4	CAISGAGTERGKLFF	TGTGCCATCAGTGGGGCCGGGACAGAAAGAGGAAAACTGTTTTTT
TRBV5-5	NA	NA	TRBJ1-2	CASSLAGYGYTF	TGTGCCAGCAGCCTGGCGGGCTATGGCTACACCTTC
TRBV5-1	NA	NA	TRBJ2-1	CASSRGLPNEQFF	TGCGCCAGCAGCCGGGGACTTCCCAATGAGCAGTTCTTC
TRBV7-2	NA	NA	TRBJ2-2	CASSLYGSGNTGELFF	TGTGCCAGCAGCTTATACGGTAGCGGGAACACCGGGGAGCTGTTTTTT
TRBV20-1	once	NA	TRBJ2-3	CSASVLAVSTDTQYF	TGCAGTGCTAGTGTTCTGGCGGTGAGCACAGATACGCAGTATTTT
TRBV7-6	few	TRBD2	TRBJ2-5	CASSGEGLAGGQETQYF	TGTGCCAGCAGCGGGGAGGGACTAGCGGGAGGCCAAGAGACCCAGTACTTC
TRBV9	NA	TRBD1	TRBJ1-2	CASSYGQAYGYTF	TGTGCCAGCAGCTATGGACAGGCCTATGGCTACACCTTC
TRBV5-8	NA	TRBD1	TRBJ1-5	CASSLEGRGLYQPQHF	TGTGCCAGCAGCTTGGAGGGCAGGGGGCTCTATCAGCCCCAGCATTTT
TRBV12-3/TRBV12-4	NA	NA	TRBJ1-1	CASSLGPEAFF	TGTGCCAGCAGTTTAGGGCCTGAAGCTTTCTTT
TRBV10-2	once	NA	TRBJ1-5	CASSESGTNQPQHF	TGCGCCAGCAGTGAGTCCGGGACTAATCAGCCCCAGCATTTT